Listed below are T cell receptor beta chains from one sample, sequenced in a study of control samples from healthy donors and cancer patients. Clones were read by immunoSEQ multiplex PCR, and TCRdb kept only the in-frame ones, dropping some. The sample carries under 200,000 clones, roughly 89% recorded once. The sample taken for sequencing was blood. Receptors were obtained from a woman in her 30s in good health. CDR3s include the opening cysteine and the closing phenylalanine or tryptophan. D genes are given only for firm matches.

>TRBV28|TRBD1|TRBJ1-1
CASSFTGQGAGNTEAFF
TGTGCCAGCAGTTTTACCGGACAGGGGGCGGGGAACACTGAAGCTTTCTTT
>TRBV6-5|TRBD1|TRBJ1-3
CASSYDRVSSGNTIYF
TGTGCCAGCAGTTACGACAGGGTTAGCTCTGGAAACACCATATATTTT
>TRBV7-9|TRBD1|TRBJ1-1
CASSLLQGGGEAFF
TGTGCCAGCAGCTTATTACAGGGGGGCGGTGAAGCTTTCTTT
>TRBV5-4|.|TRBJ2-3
CASSLRGQSKDTQYF
TGTGCCAGCAGCTTGCGGGGGCAATCCAAAGATACGCAGTATTTT
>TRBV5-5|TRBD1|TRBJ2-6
CASSSGQSSGANVLTF
TGTGCCAGCAGTTCGGGACAGAGCTCTGGGGCCAACGTCCTGACTTTC
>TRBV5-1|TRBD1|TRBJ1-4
CASSLGDRGIEKLFF
TGCGCCAGCAGCTTGGGGGACAGGGGAATTGAAAAACTGTTTTTT
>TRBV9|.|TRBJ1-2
CASSVVGAWGYTF
TGTGCCAGCAGCGTAGTGGGGGCCTGGGGCTACACCTTC
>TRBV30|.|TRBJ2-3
CAWRSRGGTDTQYF
TGTGCCTGGAGGTCCAGGGGGGGCACAGATACGCAGTATTTT
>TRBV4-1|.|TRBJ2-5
CASSSQMAFQETQYF
TGCGCCAGCAGCTCCCAAATGGCGTTCCAAGAGACCCAGTACTTC
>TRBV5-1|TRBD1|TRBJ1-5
CASSRTGDDQPQHF
TGCGCCAGCAGTAGGACAGGGGACGATCAGCCCCAGCATTTT